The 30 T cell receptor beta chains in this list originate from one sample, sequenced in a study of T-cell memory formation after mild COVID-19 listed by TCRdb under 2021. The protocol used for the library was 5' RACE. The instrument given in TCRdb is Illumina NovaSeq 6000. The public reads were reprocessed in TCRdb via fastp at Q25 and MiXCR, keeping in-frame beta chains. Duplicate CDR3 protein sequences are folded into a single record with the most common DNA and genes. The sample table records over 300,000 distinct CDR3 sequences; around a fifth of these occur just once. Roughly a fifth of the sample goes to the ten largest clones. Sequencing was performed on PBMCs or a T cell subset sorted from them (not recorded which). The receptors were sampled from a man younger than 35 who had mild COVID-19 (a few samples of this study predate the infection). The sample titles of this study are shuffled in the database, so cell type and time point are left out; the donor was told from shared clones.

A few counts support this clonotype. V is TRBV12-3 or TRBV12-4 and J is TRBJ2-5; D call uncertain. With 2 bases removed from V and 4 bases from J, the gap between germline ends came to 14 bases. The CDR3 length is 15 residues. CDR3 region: CASSLQQGSLETQYF. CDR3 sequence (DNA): TGTGCCAGCAGTTTACAGCAAGGCTCCTTAGAGACCCAGTACTTC.

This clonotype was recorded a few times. The CDR3 is CASRLKRGRFSTDTQYF. Written as DNA, the CDR3 is TGTGCCAGCAGATTAAAAAGGGGGCGGTTTAGCACAGATACGCAGTATTTT. This sequence joins TRBV7-8 and TRBJ2-3; 7 nucleotides agree with TRBD1. The CDR3 runs 17 residues. The ends lost 6 bases at V and 0 bases at J; junction bases unmatched: 12. Germline V lookup: CDR1 SGHVS, CDR2 FQNEAQ. Combining the CDR3 with reference TRBV7-8 and TRBJ2-3 gives the whole variable domain GAGVSQSPRYKVAKRGQDVALRCDPISGHVSLFWYQQALGQGPEFLTYFQNEAQLDKSGLPSDRFFAERPEGSVSTLKIQRTQQEDSAVYLCASRLKRGRFSTDTQYFGPGTRLTVL.

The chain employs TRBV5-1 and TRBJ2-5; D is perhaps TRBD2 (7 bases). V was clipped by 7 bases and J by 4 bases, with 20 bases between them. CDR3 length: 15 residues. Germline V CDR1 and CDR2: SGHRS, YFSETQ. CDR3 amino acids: CASSRGIKGGETQYF. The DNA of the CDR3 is TGCGCCAGCTCGCGGGGGATCAAAGGGGGAGAGACCCAGTACTTC. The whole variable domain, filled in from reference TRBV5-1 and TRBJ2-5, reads KAGVTQTPRYLIKTRGQQVTLSCSPISGHRSVSWYQQTPGQGLQFLFEYFSETQRNKGNFPGRFSGRQFSNSRSEMNVSTLELGDSALYLCASSRGIKGGETQYFGPGTRLLVL.

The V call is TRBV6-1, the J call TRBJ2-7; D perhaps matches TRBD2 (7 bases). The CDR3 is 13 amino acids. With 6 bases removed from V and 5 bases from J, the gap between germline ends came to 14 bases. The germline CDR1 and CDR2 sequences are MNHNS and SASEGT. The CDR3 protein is CASSWGGPDEQYV. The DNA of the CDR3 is TGTGCCAGCAGCTGGGGGGGGCCGGACGAGCAGTACGTC.

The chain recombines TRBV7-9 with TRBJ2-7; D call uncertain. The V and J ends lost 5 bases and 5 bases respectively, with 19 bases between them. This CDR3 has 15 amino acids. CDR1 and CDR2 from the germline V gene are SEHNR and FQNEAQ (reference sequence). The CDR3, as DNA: TGTGCCAGCAGCCCTGGCGCTGGATTTGACGACGAGCAGTACTTC. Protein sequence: CASSPGAGFDDEQYF.

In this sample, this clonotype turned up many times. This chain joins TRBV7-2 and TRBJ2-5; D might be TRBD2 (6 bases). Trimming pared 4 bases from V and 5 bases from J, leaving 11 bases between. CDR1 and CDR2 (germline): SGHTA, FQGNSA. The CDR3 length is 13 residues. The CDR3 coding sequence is TGTGCCAGCAGCTGGAGGGTAGGGGAGACCCAGTACTTC. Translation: CASSWRVGETQYF. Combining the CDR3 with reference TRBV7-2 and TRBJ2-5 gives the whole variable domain GAGVSQSPSNKVTEKGKDVELRCDPISGHTALYWYRQSLGQGLEFLIYFQGNSAPDKSGLPSDRFSAERTGGSVSTLTIQRTQQEDSAVYLCASSWRVGETQYFGPGTRLLVL.

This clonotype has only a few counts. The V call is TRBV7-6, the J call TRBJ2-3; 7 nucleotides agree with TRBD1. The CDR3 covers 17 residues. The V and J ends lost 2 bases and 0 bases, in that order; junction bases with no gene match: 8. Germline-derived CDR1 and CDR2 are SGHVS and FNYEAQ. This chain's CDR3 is CASSLLQGTPSTDTQYF. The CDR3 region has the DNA TGTGCCAGCAGCTTACTACAGGGGACGCCTAGCACAGATACGCAGTATTTT. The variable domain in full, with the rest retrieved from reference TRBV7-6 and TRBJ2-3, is GAGVSQSPRYKVTKRGQDVALRCDPISGHVSLYWYRQALGQGPEFLTYFNYEAQQDKSGLPNDRFSAERPEGSISTLTIQRTEQRDSAMYRCASSLLQGTPSTDTQYFGPGTRLTVL.

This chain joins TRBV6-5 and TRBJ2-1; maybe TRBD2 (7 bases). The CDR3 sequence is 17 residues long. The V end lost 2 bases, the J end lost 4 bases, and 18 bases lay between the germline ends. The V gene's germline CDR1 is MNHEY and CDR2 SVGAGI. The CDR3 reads CASSYPPRGGRYNEQFF. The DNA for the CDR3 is TGTGCCAGCAGTTACCCACCTAGGGGGGGGAGATACAATGAGCAGTTCTTC.

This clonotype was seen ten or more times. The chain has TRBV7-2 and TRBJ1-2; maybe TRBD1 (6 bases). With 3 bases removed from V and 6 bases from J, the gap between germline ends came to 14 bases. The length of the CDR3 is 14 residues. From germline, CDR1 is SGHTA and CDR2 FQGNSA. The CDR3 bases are TGTGCCAGCAGCTTCCCGACAGGAGCGAATGGCTACACCTTC. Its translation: CASSFPTGANGYTF.

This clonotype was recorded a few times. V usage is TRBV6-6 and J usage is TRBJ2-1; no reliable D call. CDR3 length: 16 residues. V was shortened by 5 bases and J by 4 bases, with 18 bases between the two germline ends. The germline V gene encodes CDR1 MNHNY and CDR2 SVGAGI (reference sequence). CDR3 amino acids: CASSEGSPPDYNEQFF. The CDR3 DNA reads TGTGCCAGCAGTGAAGGTTCTCCTCCGGATTACAATGAGCAGTTCTTC.

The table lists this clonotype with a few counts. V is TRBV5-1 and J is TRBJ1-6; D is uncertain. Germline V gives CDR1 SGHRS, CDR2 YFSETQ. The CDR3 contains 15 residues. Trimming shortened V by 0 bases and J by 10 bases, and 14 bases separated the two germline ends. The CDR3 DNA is TGCGCCAGCAGCTTGGTAGGGTCATGGCGATCACCCCTCCACTTT. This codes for CASSLVGSWRSPLHF.

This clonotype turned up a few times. CDR3 sequence: CATNGGADYEQYF. CDR3 coding DNA: TGTGCCACCAACGGGGGGGCCGACTACGAGCAGTACTTC. The J gene is TRBJ2-7, the V gene TRBV6-2 or TRBV6-3; 8 bases are a match to TRBD2. This CDR3 spans 13 amino acids. Losses at the gene ends were 10 bases for V and 3 bases for J; bases not matched to a gene: 8. The germline V gene has CDR1 MNHEY and CDR2 SVGEGT.

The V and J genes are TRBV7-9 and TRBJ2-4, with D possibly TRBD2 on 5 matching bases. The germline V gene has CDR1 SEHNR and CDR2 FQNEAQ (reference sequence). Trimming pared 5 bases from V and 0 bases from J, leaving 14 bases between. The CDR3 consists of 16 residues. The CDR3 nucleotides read TGTGCCAGCAGCAAACTAGAGTCTATAGCCAAAAACATTCAGTACTTC. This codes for CASSKLESIAKNIQYF.

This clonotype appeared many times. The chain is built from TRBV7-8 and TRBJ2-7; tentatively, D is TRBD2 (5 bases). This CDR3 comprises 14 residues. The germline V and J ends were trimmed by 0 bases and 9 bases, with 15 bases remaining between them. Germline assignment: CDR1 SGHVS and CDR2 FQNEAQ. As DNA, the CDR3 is TGTGCCAGCAGCTTAGCGGACGGGGTAGGGAGGCAGTACGTC. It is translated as CASSLADGVGRQYV.

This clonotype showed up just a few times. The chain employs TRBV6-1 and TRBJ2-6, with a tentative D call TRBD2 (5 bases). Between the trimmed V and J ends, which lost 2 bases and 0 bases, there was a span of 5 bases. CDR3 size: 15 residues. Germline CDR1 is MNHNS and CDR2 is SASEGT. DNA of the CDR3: TGTGCCAGCAGTGAACGGGGCTCTGGGGCCAACGTCCTGACTTTC. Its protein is CASSERGSGANVLTF.

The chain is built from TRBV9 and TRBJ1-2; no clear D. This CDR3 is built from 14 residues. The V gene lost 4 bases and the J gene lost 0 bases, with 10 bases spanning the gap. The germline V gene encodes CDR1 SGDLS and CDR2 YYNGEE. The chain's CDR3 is CASSKTAANYGYTF. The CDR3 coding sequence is TGTGCCAGCAGCAAGACGGCAGCTAACTATGGCTACACCTTC.

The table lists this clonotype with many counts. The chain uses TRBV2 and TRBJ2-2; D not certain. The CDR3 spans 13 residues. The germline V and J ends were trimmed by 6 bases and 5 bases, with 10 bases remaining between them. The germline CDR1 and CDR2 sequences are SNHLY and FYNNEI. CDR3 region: CASSGSQTGELFF. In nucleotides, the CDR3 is TGTGCCAGCAGCGGCAGTCAAACCGGGGAGCTGTTTTTT. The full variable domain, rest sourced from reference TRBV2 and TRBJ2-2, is EPEVTQTPSHQVTQMGQEVILRCVPISNHLYFYWYRQILGQKVEFLVSFYNNEISEKSEIFDDQFSVERPDGSNFTLKIRSTKLEDSAMYFCASSGSQTGELFFGEGSRLTVL.

The CDR3 bases are TGTGCCAGCAAACCAACCATGGAAGGGGGCAAGGAAAAACTGTTTTTT. It translates to CASKPTMEGGKEKLFF. The V and J genes are TRBV6-2 or TRBV6-3 and TRBJ1-4, with 7 bases that match TRBD1. After removal of 7 bases from V and 8 bases from J, the junction contained 16 bases not matched to a gene. CDR1 is MNHEY, CDR2 SVGEGT, per germline. The CDR3 is 16 amino acids.

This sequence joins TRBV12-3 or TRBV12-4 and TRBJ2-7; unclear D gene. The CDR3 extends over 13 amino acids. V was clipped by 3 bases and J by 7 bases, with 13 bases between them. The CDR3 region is CASSLLAHLEQYF. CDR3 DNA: TGTGCCAGCAGTTTGCTGGCCCACTTAGAGCAGTACTTC.

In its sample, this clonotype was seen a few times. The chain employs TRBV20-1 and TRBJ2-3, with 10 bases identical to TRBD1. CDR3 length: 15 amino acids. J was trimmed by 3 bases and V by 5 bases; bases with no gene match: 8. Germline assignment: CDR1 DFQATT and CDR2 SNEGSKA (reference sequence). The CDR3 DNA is TGCAGTGCTCCCCCGGGACAGGGGTTTACAGATACGCAGTATTTT. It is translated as CSAPPGQGFTDTQYF.

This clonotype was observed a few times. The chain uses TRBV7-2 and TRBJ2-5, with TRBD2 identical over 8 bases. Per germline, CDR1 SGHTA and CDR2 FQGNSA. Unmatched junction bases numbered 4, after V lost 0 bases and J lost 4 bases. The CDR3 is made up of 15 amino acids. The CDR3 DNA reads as TGTGCCAGCAGCTTAGCGGCGGGGGGCGGAGAGACCCAGTACTTC. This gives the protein CASSLAAGGGETQYF.

Here the CDR3 DNA reads TGTGCCAGCAGCTCTCCGACTAGCGGGGGGGCCCGATATGAGCAGTTCTTC. Its translation is CASSSPTSGGARYEQFF. This chain uses TRBV7-2 with TRBJ2-1; 14 bases match TRBD2. The length of the CDR3 is 17 residues. Germline values: CDR1 SGHTA, CDR2 FQGNSA. Trimming removed 4 bases from V and 8 bases from J; junction bases left unmatched: 10.

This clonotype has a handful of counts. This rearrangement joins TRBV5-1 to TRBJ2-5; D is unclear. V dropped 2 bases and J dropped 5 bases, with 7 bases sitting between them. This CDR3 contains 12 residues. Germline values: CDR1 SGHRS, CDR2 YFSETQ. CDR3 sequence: CASSFGPETQYF. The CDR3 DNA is TGCGCCAGCAGCTTTGGTCCGGAGACCCAGTACTTC.

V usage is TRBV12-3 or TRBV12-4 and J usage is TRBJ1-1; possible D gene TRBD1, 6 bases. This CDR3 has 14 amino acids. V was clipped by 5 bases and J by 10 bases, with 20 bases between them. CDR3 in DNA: TGTGCCAGCAGTCCGTACAGGGTCCCTGGACTAGCTTTCTTT. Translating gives CASSPYRVPGLAFF.

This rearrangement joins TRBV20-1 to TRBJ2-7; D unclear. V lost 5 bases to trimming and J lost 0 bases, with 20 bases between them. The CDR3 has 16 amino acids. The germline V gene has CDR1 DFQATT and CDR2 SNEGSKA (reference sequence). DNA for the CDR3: TGCAGTGCTCAACCTGACCCCCCTTCAGGCTCCTACGAGCAGTACTTC. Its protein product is CSAQPDPPSGSYEQYF.

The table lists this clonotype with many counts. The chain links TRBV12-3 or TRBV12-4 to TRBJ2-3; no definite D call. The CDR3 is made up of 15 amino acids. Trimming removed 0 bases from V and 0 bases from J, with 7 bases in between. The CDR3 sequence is CASSLAVHSTDTQYF. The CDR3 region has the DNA TGTGCCAGCAGTTTAGCGGTACATAGCACAGATACGCAGTATTTT.

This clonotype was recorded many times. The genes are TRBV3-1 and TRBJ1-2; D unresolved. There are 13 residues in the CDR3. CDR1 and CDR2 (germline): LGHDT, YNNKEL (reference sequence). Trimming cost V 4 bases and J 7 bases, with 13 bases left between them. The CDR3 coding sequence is TGTGCCAGCAGCCCCAGTGGAGCGGTTGGCTACACCTTC. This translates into CASSPSGAVGYTF.

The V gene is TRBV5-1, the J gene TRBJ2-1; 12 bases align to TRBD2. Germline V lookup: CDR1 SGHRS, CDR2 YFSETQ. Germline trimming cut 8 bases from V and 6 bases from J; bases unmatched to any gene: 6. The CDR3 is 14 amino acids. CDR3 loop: CASQTSGGSNEQFF. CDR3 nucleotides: TGCGCCAGTCAGACTAGCGGGGGAAGCAATGAGCAGTTCTTC.

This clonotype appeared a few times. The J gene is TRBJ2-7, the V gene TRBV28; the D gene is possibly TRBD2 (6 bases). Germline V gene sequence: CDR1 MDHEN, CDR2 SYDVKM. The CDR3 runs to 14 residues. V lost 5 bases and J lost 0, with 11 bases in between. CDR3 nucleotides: TGTGCCAGCAGTCCGGAGACTAGCTCCTACGAGCAGTACGTC. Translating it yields CASSPETSSYEQYV.

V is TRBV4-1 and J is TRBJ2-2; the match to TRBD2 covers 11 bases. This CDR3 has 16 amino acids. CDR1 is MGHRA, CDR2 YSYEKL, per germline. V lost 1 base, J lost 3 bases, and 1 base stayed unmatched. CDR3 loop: CASSQGTSGYTGELFF. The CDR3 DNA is TGCGCCAGCAGCCAAGGGACTAGCGGGTACACCGGGGAGCTGTTTTTT.